Shown below are 21 T cell receptor beta chains from a single sample sequenced in a study of CD8+ T cells in alopecia areata. cDNA reverse transcribed from extracted RNA served as the sequencing template. Only in-frame clones appear in the TCRdb table, and some are missing; sequencing was by immunoSEQ multiplex PCR. The sample has about 290,000 clones; about three fifths are singletons. Treatment indicated: oral pan-JAK inhibitor, 5-10 mg twice daily. Material: CD4+ T cells sorted from blood, obtained at week 24, from a patient treated with tofacitinib. The receptor set was obtained from a human donor with alopecia areata.

The chain carries TRBV29-1 and TRBJ1-2; 11 bases align to TRBD1. Looked up from germline, CDR1 is SQVTM and CDR2 is ANQGSEA. CDR3 length: 12 residues. V lost 7 bases and J lost 7; bases outside the gene matches: 5. The CDR3, as DNA: TGCAGCGCTTATGGACAGGGGGCTGGCTACACCTTC. It codes for CSAYGQGAGYTF.

The genes are TRBV20-1 and TRBJ2-1; no firm D call. Germline V CDR1 and CDR2: DFQATT, SNEGSKA (reference sequence). Trimming stripped 3 bases from V and 8 bases from J, with 5 bases between. CDR3 length: 10 amino acids. The CDR3 region has the DNA TGCAGTGCTAGTACCGATGAGCAGTTCTTC. As protein: CSASTDEQFF.

With respect to this clone: An end of the junction does not agree with germline; a read error may underlie this. In DNA form, the CDR3 reads TGTGCCAGCAGCTTGTACGGCGGGGGGGACCAGGAGACCCAGTACTTC. Amino acid sequence: CASSLYGGGDQETQYF. This sequence joins TRBV5-6 and TRBJ2-5; 9 bases agree with TRBD2. The CDR3 runs 16 residues. Germline CDR1 is SGHDT and CDR2 is YYEEEE.

This sequence joins TRBV30 and TRBJ1-2; D perhaps matches TRBD1 (5 bases). V lost 4 bases and J 6 bases, leaving 21 bases between the germline ends. The germline gives CDR1 GTSNPN, CDR2 SVGIG (reference sequence). The CDR3 extends over 15 amino acids. The CDR3 DNA reads TGTGCCTGGACTCCGCCGGGCAGGGAAAGCCATGGCTACACCTTC. Translated, it gives CAWTPPGRESHGYTF.

This chain joins TRBV7-2 and TRBJ2-6, with a weak D call TRBD1 (6 bases). The V gene lost 5 bases and the J gene lost 4 bases, with 15 bases spanning the gap. The CDR3 has 16 residues. Germline loops: CDR1 SGHTA, CDR2 FQGNSA. CDR3 nucleotide sequence: TGTGCCAGCAGCCTTCCACAGGGTCCCGGGGCCAACGTCCTGACTTTC. Amino acid sequence: CASSLPQGPGANVLTF.

This chain links TRBV30 with TRBJ2-5; maybe TRBD1 (5 bases). Trimming stripped 1 base from V and 3 bases from J, with 12 bases between. CDR3 length equals 14 residues. Looked up from germline, CDR1 is GTSNPN and CDR2 is SVGIG (reference sequence). CDR3 nucleotides: TGTGCCTGGAGTGCAGCAGGGAAGGAAGAGACCCAGTACTTC. Translating gives CAWSAAGKEETQYF.

The chain is built from TRBV2 and TRBJ2-7; 8 bases agree with TRBD1. V lost 6 bases, J lost 7 bases, and 8 bases stayed unmatched. Per germline, CDR1 SNHLY and CDR2 FYNNEI. The CDR3 is made up of 13 amino acids. The CDR3 region is CASSGQGNGEQYF. The DNA of the CDR3 is TGTGCCAGCAGCGGACAGGGAAACGGGGAGCAGTACTTC.

The chain couples TRBV20-1 to TRBJ1-1; D is ambiguous. There are 11 residues in the CDR3. The V gene's germline CDR1 is DFQATT and CDR2 SNEGSKA (reference sequence). Between the trimmed V and J ends, which lost 7 bases and 1 base, there was a span of 7 bases. The CDR3 loop reads CSVYGNTEAFF. In DNA, the CDR3 is TGCAGTGTGTATGGGAACACTGAAGCTTTCTTT.

This clone was counted a few times. The chain recombines TRBV7-9 with TRBJ1-1, with 7 positions matching TRBD1. The germline V gene encodes CDR1 SEHNR and CDR2 FQNEAQ (reference sequence). After removal of 1 base from V and 7 bases from J, the junction contained 3 bases not matched to a gene. The length of the CDR3 is 13 residues. The CDR3 DNA sequence: TGTGCCAGCAGCTTAGGGGGACAGCTTGAAGCTTTCTTT. This gives the protein CASSLGGQLEAFF. Drawing the rest from reference TRBV7-9 and TRBJ1-1, the complete variable domain is DTGVSQNPRHKITKRGQNVTFRCDPISEHNRLYWYRQTLGQGPEFLTYFQNEAQLEKSRLLSDRFSAERPKGSFSTLEIQRTEQGDSAMYLCASSLGGQLEAFFGQGTRLTVV.

The genes are TRBV6-1 and TRBJ2-6; D not resolved. V lost 1 base and J 2 bases, leaving 9 bases between the germline ends. The CDR3 sequence is 16 residues long. In germline, CDR1 is MNHNS, CDR2 SASEGT. This CDR3 is CASSEGAVPGANVLTF. In DNA form, the CDR3 reads TGTGCCAGCAGTGAAGGGGCTGTCCCTGGGGCCAACGTCCTGACTTTC.

The rearrangement links TRBV30 to TRBJ2-7; 8 bases align to TRBD2. Germline CDR1 reads GTSNPN; CDR2 reads SVGIG (reference sequence). This CDR3 spans 14 amino acids. The J segment lost 2 bases and the V segment lost 3 bases, leaving 6 bases of the junction unmatched. The CDR3 region is CAWRVSGGTYEQYF. Written as DNA, the CDR3 is TGTGCCTGGAGGGTAAGCGGGGGTACCTACGAGCAGTACTTC.

In its sample, this clone was seen a few times. The V call is TRBV6-5, the J call TRBJ1-2; TRBD1 agrees at 8 bases. Germline V lookup: CDR1 MNHEY, CDR2 SVGAGI. J gave up 7 bases and V 7 bases, and 11 bases lay outside the gene matches. There are 14 residues in the CDR3. CDR3 DNA sequence: TGTGCCAGCAAACCCCCGGACAGGGTGGGTGGCTACACCTTC. Translation gives CASKPPDRVGGYTF.

The rearrangement links TRBV7-2 to TRBJ2-1; possibly TRBD1 for D (5 bases). V was pared by 1 base and J by 7 bases, with 5 bases between. Germline assignment: CDR1 SGHTA and CDR2 FQGNSA. This CDR3 has 12 amino acids. The CDR3 loop reads CASSLDRNEQFF. CDR3 sequence (DNA): TGTGCCAGCAGCTTAGACAGGAATGAGCAGTTCTTC.

This chain joins TRBV5-1 and TRBJ1-2; D not resolved. This CDR3 is 13 amino acids long. Deletions cut 4 bases from V and 2 bases from J, with 9 bases between. The germline V gene has CDR1 SGHRS and CDR2 YFSETQ. Here the CDR3 DNA reads TGCGCCAGCAGCCTCCGGGAGAACTATGGCTACACCTTC. This encodes CASSLRENYGYTF. The variable domain in full, with the rest retrieved from reference TRBV5-1 and TRBJ1-2, is KAGVTQTPRYLIKTRGQQVTLSCSPISGHRSVSWYQQTPGQGLQFLFEYFSETQRNKGNFPGRFSGRQFSNSRSEMNVSTLELGDSALYLCASSLRENYGYTFGSGTRLTVV.

This clone occurred a few times. The chain couples TRBV21-1 to TRBJ1-2. TRBV21-1 is assigned pseudogene status. The CDR3 contains 11 residues. The CDR3 loop is CASRGENGYTF. CDR3 DNA sequence: TGTGCCAGCAGAGGGGAGAATGGCTACACCTTC.

V gene TRBV2 combines with J gene TRBJ2-7; tentative D call: TRBD1 (5 bases). The germline V gene encodes CDR1 SNHLY and CDR2 FYNNEI. Between the trimmed V and J ends, which lost 4 bases and 1 base, there was a span of 8 bases. The CDR3 totals 13 residues. The CDR3, as DNA: TGTGCCAGCAGTGGAGACAGTTCCTACGAGCAGTACTTC. Its protein is CASSGDSSYEQYF.

The CDR3 here is CASSAPGQGMGYTF. The CDR3 DNA reads TGTGCCAGCTCGGCCCCAGGACAGGGAATGGGCTACACCTTC. The chain couples TRBV28 to TRBJ1-2, with 8 bases that match TRBD1. With 8 bases clipped from V and 8 bases from J, the junction kept 13 bases outside the gene matches. CDR1 and CDR2 from the germline V gene are MDHEN and SYDVKM. The CDR3 runs 14 residues.

In its sample, this clone was seen a few times. The chain joins TRBV5-1 to TRBJ2-2; no definite D call. Trimming took off 0 bases at V and 0 bases at J, with 6 bases between the two ends. This CDR3 contains 15 residues. Germline lookup yields CDR1 SGHRS and CDR2 YFSETQ. The CDR3 nucleotides are TGCGCCAGCAGCTTGGACAATTCGAACACCGGGGAGCTGTTTTTT. Amino acid sequence: CASSLDNSNTGELFF.

J is TRBJ2-5 and V is TRBV30; no firm D call. V shed 4 bases and J shed 0 bases, with 18 bases lying between them. Per the germline V gene, CDR1 is GTSNPN and CDR2 is SVGIG (reference sequence). This CDR3 is 16 amino acids long. The CDR3 DNA follows: TGTGCCTGGAATCCACAAGAGTTATTGTACCAAGAGACCCAGTACTTC. This sequence encodes CAWNPQELLYQETQYF.

The chain uses TRBV5-1 and TRBJ2-3; 7 nucleotides agree with TRBD1. This CDR3 is built from 16 residues. V lost 1 base and J lost 0; bases outside the gene matches: 5. Germline V gives CDR1 SGHRS, CDR2 YFSETQ. In DNA, the CDR3 is TGCGCCAGCAGCTTGAGTGGGACAGTGAGCACAGATACGCAGTATTTT. This codes for CASSLSGTVSTDTQYF. The variable domain in full, with the rest retrieved from reference TRBV5-1 and TRBJ2-3, is KAGVTQTPRYLIKTRGQQVTLSCSPISGHRSVSWYQQTPGQGLQFLFEYFSETQRNKGNFPGRFSGRQFSNSRSEMNVSTLELGDSALYLCASSLSGTVSTDTQYFGPGTRLTVL.

V usage is TRBV30 and J usage is TRBJ2-3, with TRBD2 identical over 8 bases. The germline CDR1 and CDR2 sequences are GTSNPN and SVGIG (reference sequence). V was clipped by 0 bases and J by 9 bases; unmatched bases: 8. The CDR3 extends over 14 amino acids. The CDR3 DNA is TGTGCCTGGAGTGTATGGACTAGCATCGTAACGCAGTATTTT. Protein sequence: CAWSVWTSIVTQYF.